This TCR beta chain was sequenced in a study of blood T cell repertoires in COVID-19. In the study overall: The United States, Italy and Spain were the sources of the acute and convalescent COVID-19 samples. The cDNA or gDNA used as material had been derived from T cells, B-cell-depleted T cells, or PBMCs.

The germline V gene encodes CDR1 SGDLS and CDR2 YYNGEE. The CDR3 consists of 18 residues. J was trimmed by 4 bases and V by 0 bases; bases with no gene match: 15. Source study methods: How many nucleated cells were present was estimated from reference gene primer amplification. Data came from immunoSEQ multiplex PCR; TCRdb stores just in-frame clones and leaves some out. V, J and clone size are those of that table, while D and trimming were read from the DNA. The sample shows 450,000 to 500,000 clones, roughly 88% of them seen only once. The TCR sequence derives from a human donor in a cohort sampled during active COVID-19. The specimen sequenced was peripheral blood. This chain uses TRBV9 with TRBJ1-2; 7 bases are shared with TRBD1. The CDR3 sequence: CASSVVSRGTLGGYGYTF. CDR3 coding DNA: TGTGCCAGCAGCGTAGTTAGCAGGGGGACCCTTGGGGGCTATGGCTACACCTTC.